This T cell receptor (beta chain) was recorded in a study of blood T cells in healthy people across ages. Study in general: With template switching, about one barcoded beta molecule was captured per two T cells.

Findings and limits, study-wide: Comparison with aged donors showed that long-lived donors had more naive CD4+ cells and higher diversity.

A second PCR of 7 to 11 cycles used a sample-barcoded 5' primer and a J-beta primer mix. A template-switch adaptor containing 12 random nucleotides labeled each cDNA molecule. TCRdb reprocessed the 5' RACE reads with MiXCR, giving one entry per CDR3 protein. The profile shows approximately 690,000 distinct CDR3 sequences, 40% to 50% of them singletons. This clonotype has at least ten counts. Its antigen is unidentified. V shed 2 bases and J shed 3 bases, with 17 bases lying between them. The CDR3 consists of 16 residues. Germline V gives CDR1 MNHEY, CDR2 SVGEGT. The receptor was derived from an elderly man in good health. Material: blood. The chain carries TRBV6-2 or TRBV6-3 and TRBJ2-7, with TRBD2 as a possible D gene (6 bases). CDR3 in amino acids: CASSYTQLAAVYEQYF. The CDR3 region has the DNA TGTGCCAGCAGTTACACCCAACTAGCTGCGGTCTACGAGCAGTACTTC.